The rows below give T cell receptor beta chains drawn from one sample of a study of T cell responses to AZD1222 COVID-19 vaccine. Sequencing was performed with immunoSEQ multiplex PCR; in TCRdb, only in-frame clones are kept and a portion is missing. The sample has over 120,000 clones; about 94% are singletons. Material: peripheral blood, obtained on day 0 of AZD1222 vaccination. The receptors were gathered from an adult in good health. Each CDR3 is given with its conserved first and last residue. Fields, in order: J gene, D gene, clone size, V gene, CDR3 protein, CDR3 DNA. D genes are given only for firm matches. Clone sizes are given selectively: once, few, many, or a class where the clone is expanded.

j_call: TRBJ2-7
d_call: TRBD1
clone_size: once
v_call: TRBV4-1
cdr3_aa: CASSQVPGGGLEQYF
cdr3_nt: TGCGCCAGCAGCCAAGTCCCAGGGGGCGGCCTCGAGCAGTACTTC

j_call: TRBJ2-1
d_call: TRBD2
clone_size: -
v_call: TRBV19
cdr3_aa: CASSRSSGRNNEQFF
cdr3_nt: TGTGCCAGTAGTCGCTCTAGCGGGAGAAACAATGAGCAGTTCTTC

j_call: TRBJ2-2
d_call: -
clone_size: -
v_call: TRBV9
cdr3_aa: CASSLQGTGELFF
cdr3_nt: TGTGCCAGCAGCCTCCAAGGCACCGGGGAGCTGTTTTTT

j_call: TRBJ2-1
d_call: -
clone_size: -
v_call: TRBV3-1/TRBV3-2
cdr3_aa: CASSQGPEVDNEQFF
cdr3_nt: TGTGCCAGCAGCCAAGGTCCGGAGGTGGACAATGAGCAGTTCTTC

j_call: TRBJ1-1
d_call: -
clone_size: -
v_call: TRBV27
cdr3_aa: CASSPNRMYAFF
cdr3_nt: TGTGCCAGCAGTCCAAACAGGATGTATGCTTTCTTT

j_call: TRBJ1-5
d_call: TRBD1
clone_size: -
v_call: TRBV4-1
cdr3_aa: CASSQGTGSNQPQHF
cdr3_nt: TGCGCCAGCAGCCAAGGGACAGGGAGCAATCAGCCCCAGCATTTT

j_call: TRBJ1-1
d_call: -
clone_size: -
v_call: TRBV7-3
cdr3_aa: CASSLQFDTEAFF
cdr3_nt: TGTGCCAGCAGCTTACAGTTCGACACTGAAGCTTTCTTT

j_call: TRBJ1-6
d_call: -
clone_size: -
v_call: TRBV30
cdr3_aa: CAWQGLPRSSYNSPLHF
cdr3_nt: TGTGCCTGGCAGGGACTCCCGAGGAGCTCCTATAATTCACCCCTCCACTTT

j_call: TRBJ2-2
d_call: -
clone_size: -
v_call: TRBV6-2/TRBV6-3
cdr3_aa: CASSYSREYGGELFF
cdr3_nt: TGTGCCAGCAGTTACAGCCGGGAGTATGGCGGGGAGCTGTTTTTT

j_call: TRBJ1-2
d_call: TRBD1
clone_size: -
v_call: TRBV5-1
cdr3_aa: CASRLPGTGEGYTF
cdr3_nt: TGCGCCAGCAGACTCCCCGGGACAGGGGAGGGCTACACCTTC

j_call: TRBJ2-3
d_call: -
clone_size: -
v_call: TRBV24-1
cdr3_aa: CATSDFVGLRTDTQYF
cdr3_nt: TGTGCCACCAGTGATTTCGTGGGGCTGCGCACAGATACGCAGTATTTT

j_call: TRBJ2-2
d_call: TRBD1
clone_size: -
v_call: TRBV24-1
cdr3_aa: CATSDPPPGQGASGELFF
cdr3_nt: TGTGCCACCAGTGACCCCCCCCCGGGACAGGGGGCCTCCGGGGAGCTGTTTTTT

j_call: TRBJ2-2
d_call: TRBD2
clone_size: -
v_call: TRBV10-2
cdr3_aa: CASSPVVAGVSNTGELFF
cdr3_nt: TGCGCCAGCAGCCCCGTGGTAGCGGGAGTTTCGAACACCGGGGAGCTGTTTTTT

j_call: TRBJ1-2
d_call: -
clone_size: -
v_call: TRBV28
cdr3_aa: CASSFLGGISDYGYTF
cdr3_nt: TGTGCCAGCAGTTTTTTGGGGGGTATCAGCGACTATGGCTACACCTTC

j_call: TRBJ2-7
d_call: TRBD2
clone_size: -
v_call: TRBV5-4
cdr3_aa: CASSLGASGYSYEQYF
cdr3_nt: TGTGCCAGCAGCTTGGGGGCTAGCGGTTACTCCTACGAGCAGTACTTC

j_call: TRBJ1-2
d_call: -
clone_size: -
v_call: TRBV7-9
cdr3_aa: CASSSGTHYGYTF
cdr3_nt: TGTGCCAGCAGCTCCGGGACCCACTATGGCTACACCTTC

j_call: TRBJ2-7
d_call: -
clone_size: -
v_call: TRBV7-9
cdr3_aa: CASSPTSRTYEQYF
cdr3_nt: TGTGCCAGCAGCCCGACTAGTAGAACCTACGAGCAGTACTTC

j_call: TRBJ1-2
d_call: -
clone_size: -
v_call: TRBV28
cdr3_aa: CASSSASNRYNYGYTF
cdr3_nt: TGTGCCAGCAGTTCAGCCTCTAACAGGTATAACTATGGCTACACCTTC

j_call: TRBJ1-4
d_call: -
clone_size: once
v_call: TRBV6-5
cdr3_aa: CASSYGRVGEKLFF
cdr3_nt: TGTGCCAGCAGTTACGGCAGGGTAGGAGAAAAACTGTTTTTT

j_call: TRBJ1-4
d_call: -
clone_size: -
v_call: TRBV28
cdr3_aa: CASSRPGRINEKLFF
cdr3_nt: TGTGCCAGCAGTCGCCCGGGACGGATTAATGAAAAACTGTTTTTT

j_call: TRBJ1-1
d_call: -
clone_size: -
v_call: TRBV11-2
cdr3_aa: CASSLAQVNTEAFF
cdr3_nt: TGTGCCAGCAGCTTAGCACAGGTGAACACTGAAGCTTTCTTT

j_call: TRBJ1-2
d_call: -
clone_size: -
v_call: TRBV19
cdr3_aa: CASSMFFTYGYTF
cdr3_nt: TGTGCCAGTAGTATGTTTTTTACCTATGGCTACACCTTC

j_call: TRBJ2-3
d_call: TRBD2
clone_size: -
v_call: TRBV3-1/TRBV3-2
cdr3_aa: CASSPHRTSGIRAMSTDTQYF
cdr3_nt: TGTGCCAGCAGCCCCCACCGGACTAGCGGGATAAGGGCTATGAGCACAGATACGCAGTATTTT

j_call: TRBJ2-1
d_call: -
clone_size: -
v_call: TRBV12-3/TRBV12-4
cdr3_aa: CASSRNYNEQFF
cdr3_nt: TGTGCCAGCAGTCGTAATTACAATGAGCAGTTCTTC

j_call: TRBJ2-4
d_call: -
clone_size: -
v_call: TRBV19
cdr3_aa: CASSIAQGYIQYF
cdr3_nt: TGTGCCAGTAGTATAGCACAGGGTTACATTCAGTACTTC

j_call: TRBJ2-1
d_call: TRBD2
clone_size: -
v_call: TRBV6-1
cdr3_aa: CASSAGLAGWGSYNEQFF
cdr3_nt: TGTGCCAGCAGTGCGGGACTAGCGGGGTGGGGCTCCTACAATGAGCAGTTCTTC

j_call: TRBJ2-3
d_call: -
clone_size: -
v_call: TRBV9
cdr3_aa: CASSVGGPPDTQYF
cdr3_nt: TGTGCCAGCAGCGTAGGCGGACCCCCAGATACGCAGTATTTT

j_call: TRBJ1-2
d_call: -
clone_size: -
v_call: TRBV4-3
cdr3_aa: CASSQAYRTIDNYGYTF
cdr3_nt: TGCGCCAGCAGCCAAGCTTACCGGACAATAGATAACTATGGCTACACCTTC

j_call: TRBJ1-5
d_call: TRBD1
clone_size: -
v_call: TRBV19
cdr3_aa: CASSLGQGANSNQPQHF
cdr3_nt: TGTGCCAGTTCCCTGGGACAGGGCGCCAATAGCAATCAGCCCCAGCATTTT

j_call: TRBJ2-7
d_call: -
clone_size: -
v_call: TRBV6-5
cdr3_aa: CATHSGTEQYF
cdr3_nt: TGTGCCACCCACTCAGGGACTGAGCAGTACTTC

j_call: TRBJ2-4
d_call: -
clone_size: -
v_call: TRBV19
cdr3_aa: CASSLGGVAKNIQYF
cdr3_nt: TGTGCCAGCAGTCTAGGTGGAGTAGCCAAAAACATTCAGTACTTC